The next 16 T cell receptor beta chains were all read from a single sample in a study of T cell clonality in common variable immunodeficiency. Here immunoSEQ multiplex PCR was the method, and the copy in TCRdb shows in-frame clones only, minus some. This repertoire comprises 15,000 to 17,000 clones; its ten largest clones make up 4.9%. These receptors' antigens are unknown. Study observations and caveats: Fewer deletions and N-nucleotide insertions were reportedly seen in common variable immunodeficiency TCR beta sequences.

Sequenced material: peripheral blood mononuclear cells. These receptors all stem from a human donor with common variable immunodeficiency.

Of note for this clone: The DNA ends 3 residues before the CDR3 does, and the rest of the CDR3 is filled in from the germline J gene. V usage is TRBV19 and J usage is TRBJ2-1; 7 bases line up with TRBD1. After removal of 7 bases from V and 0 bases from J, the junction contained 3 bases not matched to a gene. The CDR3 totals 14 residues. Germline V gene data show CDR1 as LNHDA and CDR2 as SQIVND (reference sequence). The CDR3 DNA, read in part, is TGTGCCAGTATAAGGGACAGCTCCTACAATGAG. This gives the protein CASIRDSSYNE. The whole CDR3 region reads CASIRDSSYNEQFF.

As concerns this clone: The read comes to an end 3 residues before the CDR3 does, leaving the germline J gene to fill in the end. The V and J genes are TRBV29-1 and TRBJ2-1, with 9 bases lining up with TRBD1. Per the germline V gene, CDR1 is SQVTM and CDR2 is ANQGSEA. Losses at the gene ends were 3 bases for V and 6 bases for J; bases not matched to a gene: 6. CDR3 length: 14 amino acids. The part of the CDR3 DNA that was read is TGCAGCGTTGACGCGACAGGGGGTGGCAATGAG. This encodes CSVDATGGGNE. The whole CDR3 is CSVDATGGGNEQFF.

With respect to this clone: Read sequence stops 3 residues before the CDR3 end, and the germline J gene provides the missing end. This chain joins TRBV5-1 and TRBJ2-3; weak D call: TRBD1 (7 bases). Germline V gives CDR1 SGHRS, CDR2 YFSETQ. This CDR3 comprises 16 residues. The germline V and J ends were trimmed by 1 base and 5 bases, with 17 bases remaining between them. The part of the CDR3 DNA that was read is TGCGCCAGCAGCTTGCTCCAGGGGGGTTCTGGAGATACG. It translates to CASSLLQGGSGDT. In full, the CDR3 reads CASSLLQGGSGDTQYF.

The sequenced part of the CDR3 DNA is TGTGCCAGCAGCTTAACGGGCAGTAGCACAGATACG. Protein product: CASSLTGSSTDT. In full, the CDR3 is CASSLTGSSTDTQYF. This chain joins TRBV7-3 and TRBJ2-3; D is undetermined. The read ends 3 residues early relative to the CDR3; the germline J gene fills the gap. CDR1 and CDR2 from the germline V gene are SGHTA and FQGTGA. CDR3 length: 15 residues. Deletions cut 0 bases from V and 0 bases from J, with 7 bases between.

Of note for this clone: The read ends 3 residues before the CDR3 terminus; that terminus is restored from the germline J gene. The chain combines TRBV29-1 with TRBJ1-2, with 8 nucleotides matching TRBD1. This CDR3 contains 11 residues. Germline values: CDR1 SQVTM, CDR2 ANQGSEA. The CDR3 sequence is CSDRTGNGYTF. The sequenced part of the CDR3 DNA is TGCAGCGACAGGACAGGGAACGGC.

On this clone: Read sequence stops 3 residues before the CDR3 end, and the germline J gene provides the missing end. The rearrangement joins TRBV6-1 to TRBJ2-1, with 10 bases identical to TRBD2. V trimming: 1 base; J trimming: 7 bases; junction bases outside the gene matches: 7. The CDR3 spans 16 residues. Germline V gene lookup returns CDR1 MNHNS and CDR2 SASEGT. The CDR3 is CASSEVGAGGRNEQFF. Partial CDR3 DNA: TGTGCCAGCAGTGAAGTAGGAGCGGGGGGGAGGAATGAG.

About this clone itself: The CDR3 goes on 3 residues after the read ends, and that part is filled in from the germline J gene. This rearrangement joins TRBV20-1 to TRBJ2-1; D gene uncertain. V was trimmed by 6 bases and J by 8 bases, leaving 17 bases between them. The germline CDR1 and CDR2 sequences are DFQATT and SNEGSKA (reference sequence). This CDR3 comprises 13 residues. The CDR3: CSAAASLRDEQFF. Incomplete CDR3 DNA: TGCAGTGCGGCAGCGTCATTACGCGATGAG.

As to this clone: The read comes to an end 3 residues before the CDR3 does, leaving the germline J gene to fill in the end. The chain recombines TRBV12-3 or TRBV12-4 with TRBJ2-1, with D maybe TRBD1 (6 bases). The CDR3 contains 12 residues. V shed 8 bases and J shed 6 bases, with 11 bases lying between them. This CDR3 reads CASGRGPNEQFF. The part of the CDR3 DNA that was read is TGTGCCAGCGGCAGGGGACCCAATGAG.

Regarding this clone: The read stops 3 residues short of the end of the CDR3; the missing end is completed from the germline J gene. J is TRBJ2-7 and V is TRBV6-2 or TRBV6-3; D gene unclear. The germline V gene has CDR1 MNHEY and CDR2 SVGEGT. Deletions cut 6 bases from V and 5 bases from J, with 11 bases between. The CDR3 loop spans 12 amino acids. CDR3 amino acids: CASSPLRNEQYF. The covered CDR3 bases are TGTGCCAGCAGCCCCCTAAGAAACGAG.

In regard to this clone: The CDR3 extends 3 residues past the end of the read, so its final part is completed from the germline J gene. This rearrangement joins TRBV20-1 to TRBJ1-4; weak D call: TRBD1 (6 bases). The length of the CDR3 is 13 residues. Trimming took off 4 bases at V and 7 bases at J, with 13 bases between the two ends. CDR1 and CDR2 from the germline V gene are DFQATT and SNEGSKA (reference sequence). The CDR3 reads CSATNRVPEKLFF. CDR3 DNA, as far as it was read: TGCAGTGCTACTAACAGGGTTCCTGAAAAA.

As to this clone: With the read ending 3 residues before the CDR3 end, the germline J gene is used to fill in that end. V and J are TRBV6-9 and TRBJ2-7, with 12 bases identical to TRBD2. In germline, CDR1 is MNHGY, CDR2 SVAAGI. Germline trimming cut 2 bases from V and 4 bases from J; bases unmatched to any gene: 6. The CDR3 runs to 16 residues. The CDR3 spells CASSYTTSGREYEQYF. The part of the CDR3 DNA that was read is TGTGCCAGCAGTTATACGACTAGCGGGAGAGAGTACGAG.

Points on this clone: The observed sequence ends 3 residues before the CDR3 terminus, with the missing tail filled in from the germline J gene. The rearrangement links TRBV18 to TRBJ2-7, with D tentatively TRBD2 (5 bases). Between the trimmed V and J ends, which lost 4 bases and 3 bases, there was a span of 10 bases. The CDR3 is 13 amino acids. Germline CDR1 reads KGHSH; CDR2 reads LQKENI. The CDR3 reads CASSRGLDYEQYF. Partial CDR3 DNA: TGTGCCAGCTCACGCGGACTCGACTACGAG.

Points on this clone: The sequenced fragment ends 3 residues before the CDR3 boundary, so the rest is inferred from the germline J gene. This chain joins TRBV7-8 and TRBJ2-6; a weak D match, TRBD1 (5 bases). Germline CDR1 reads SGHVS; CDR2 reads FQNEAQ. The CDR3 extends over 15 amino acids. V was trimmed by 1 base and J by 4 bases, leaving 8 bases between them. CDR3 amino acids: CASSLGGPGANVLTF. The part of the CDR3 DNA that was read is TGTGCCAGCAGCTTAGGGGGCCCCGGGGCCAACGTC.

CDR3 protein: CASSLGPYNEQFF. The CDR3 DNA, read in part, is TGTGCCAGCAGTCTAGGTCCGTACAATGAG. V is TRBV2 and J is TRBJ2-1; D is unclear. The observed sequence ends 3 residues before the CDR3 terminus, with the missing tail filled in from the germline J gene. The V gene's germline CDR1 is SNHLY and CDR2 FYNNEI. CDR3 size: 13 residues. The V end was cut by 5 bases, the J end by 4 bases, with 9 bases between.

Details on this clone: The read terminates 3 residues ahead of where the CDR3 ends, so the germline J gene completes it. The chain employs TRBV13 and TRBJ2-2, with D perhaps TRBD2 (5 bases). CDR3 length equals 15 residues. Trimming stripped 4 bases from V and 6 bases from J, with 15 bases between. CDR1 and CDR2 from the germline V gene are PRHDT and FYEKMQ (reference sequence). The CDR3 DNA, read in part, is TGTGCCAGCAGCTCCGGGGTAGGGCGAGCCGGGGAG. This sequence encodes CASSSGVGRAGE. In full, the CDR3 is CASSSGVGRAGELFF.

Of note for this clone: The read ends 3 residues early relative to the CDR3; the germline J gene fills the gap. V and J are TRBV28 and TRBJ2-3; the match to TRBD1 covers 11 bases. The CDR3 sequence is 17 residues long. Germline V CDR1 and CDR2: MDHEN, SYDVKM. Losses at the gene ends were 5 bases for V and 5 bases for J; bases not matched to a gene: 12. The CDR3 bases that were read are TGTGCCAGCAGTACCCGGGGACAGGGGGTCTGGGGAGATACG. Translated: CASSTRGQGVWGDT. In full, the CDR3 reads CASSTRGQGVWGDTQYF. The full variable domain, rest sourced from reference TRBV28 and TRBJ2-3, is DVKVTQSSRYLVKRTGEKVFLECVQDMDHENMFWYRQDPGLGLRLIYFSYDVKMKEKGDIPEGYSVSREKKERFSLILESASTNQTSMYLCASSTRGQGVWGDTQYFGPGTRLTVL.